The 18 T cell receptor beta chains given below trace back to one sample, sequenced in a study of patients and donors after allogeneic stem cell transplantation. Via MiXCR, TCRdb re-called the RT-PCR reads, giving one row per CDR3 protein. The data hold around 160,000 distinct CDR3 sequences, with around 28% observed a single time. Sequencing input: blood, either unsorted or a sorted T cell fraction (not recorded which). These receptors originate from a human donor who was either an allogeneic HSCT recipient or a stem cell or donor lymphocyte infusion donor (not recorded which). It is not recorded whose cells these are; they may come from a transplant donor.

The chain uses TRBV4-3 and TRBJ2-7; D possibly uses TRBD1 or TRBD2 (6 bases each). CDR3 length: 14 residues. Germline V CDR1 and CDR2: LGHNA, YSLEER. V lost 4 bases and J lost 6, with 16 bases in between. CDR3 sequence: CASSPSRGAGEQYF. In nucleotides, the CDR3 is TGCGCCAGCAGCCCCTCGAGGGGGGCGGGCGAGCAGTACTTC.

This clonotype occurred many times. The chain has TRBV20-1 and TRBJ1-5; the D is unclear. The germline V and J ends were trimmed by 5 bases and 4 bases, with 12 bases remaining between them. The CDR3 length is 13 residues. Germline V gene data show CDR1 as DFQATT and CDR2 as SNEGSKA (reference sequence). The CDR3 reads CSAPDQHNQPQHF. In nucleotides, the CDR3 is TGCAGTGCTCCAGACCAGCATAATCAGCCCCAGCATTTT.

V gene TRBV20-1 combines with J gene TRBJ2-7, with a tentative D call TRBD2 (6 bases). The V gene lost 0 bases and the J gene lost 6 bases, with 9 bases spanning the gap. CDR1 is DFQATT, CDR2 SNEGSKA, per germline (reference sequence). CDR3 length: 12 amino acids. CDR3 DNA sequence: TGCAGTGCTAGAGATCGGGAGACCGAGCAGTACTTC. This codes for CSARDRETEQYF.

V is TRBV20-1 and J is TRBJ2-1; 8 bases match TRBD2. Unmatched junction bases numbered 1, after V lost 1 base and J lost 2 bases. The CDR3 is 14 residues long. Per the germline V gene, CDR1 is DFQATT and CDR2 is SNEGSKA (reference sequence). The CDR3 reads CSARVAGPYNEQFF. The DNA for the CDR3 is TGCAGTGCTAGAGTAGCGGGGCCCTACAATGAGCAGTTCTTC.

This clonotype has a handful of counts. The J gene is TRBJ2-3, the V gene TRBV20-1; D is possibly TRBD2 (6 bases). With 6 bases removed from V and 3 bases from J, the gap between germline ends came to 13 bases. In germline, CDR1 is DFQATT, CDR2 SNEGSKA (reference sequence). The CDR3 is made up of 13 amino acids. CDR3 coding DNA: TGCAGTGCCGGGGGAGTGGGGACAGATACGCAGTATTTT. Protein sequence: CSAGGVGTDTQYF.

In DNA form, the CDR3 reads TGTGCCAGCAGCGTACTAGCGGGGAAAGAGACCCAGTACTTC. It yields the protein CASSVLAGKETQYF. The chain is built from TRBV9 and TRBJ2-5, with TRBD2 identical over 9 bases. The CDR3 sequence is 14 residues long. With V trimmed by 1 base and J by 3 bases, 1 base remained unmatched. Germline V CDR1 and CDR2: SGDLS, YYNGEE.

A single count supports this clonotype. The gene calls are TRBV4-3 and TRBJ2-3, with D possibly TRBD2 on 5 matching bases. Germline V gene lookup returns CDR1 LGHNA and CDR2 YSLEER. The V and J ends lost 3 bases and 2 bases respectively, with 12 bases between them. The CDR3 is 15 residues long. The CDR3 loop reads CASSQRVLYTDTQYF. DNA of the CDR3: TGCGCCAGCAGCCAGCGGGTCCTATACACAGATACGCAGTATTTT.

This clonotype turned up a few times. The genes are TRBV15 and TRBJ2-1, with a possible D match to TRBD2 (6 bases). V lost 1 base, J lost 7 bases, and 17 bases lay in between. Per the germline V gene, CDR1 is LNHNV and CDR2 is YYDKDF (reference sequence). This CDR3 is built from 16 residues. CDR3 sequence reads: CATSRVGGDPLNEQFF. The DNA for the CDR3 is TGTGCCACCAGCAGAGTCGGGGGAGACCCCTTAAATGAGCAGTTCTTC.

The sample holds a few counts of this clonotype. V and J are TRBV20-1 and TRBJ1-5; weak D call: TRBD1 (6 bases). The CDR3 is 13 amino acids. The germline V gene encodes CDR1 DFQATT and CDR2 SNEGSKA (reference sequence). V was trimmed by 4 bases and J by 3 bases, leaving 10 bases between them. The CDR3 is CSATRTANQPQHF. The CDR3 DNA follows: TGCAGTGCTACAAGGACAGCCAATCAGCCCCAGCATTTT.

This clonotype was detected a few times. The V and J genes are TRBV29-1 and TRBJ1-2; D is ambiguous. The CDR3 covers 13 residues. Germline V gene data show CDR1 as SQVTM and CDR2 as ANQGSEA. V lost 5 bases, J lost 5 bases, and 15 bases lay in between. CDR3 region: CSVRGLEVYGYTF. The CDR3 bases are TGCAGCGTTCGTGGGCTTGAAGTTTATGGCTACACCTTC.

The V gene is TRBV27, the J gene TRBJ1-2; no clear D gene. V was cut by 2 bases and J by 2 bases, with 9 bases left in between. This CDR3 has 14 residues. CDR1 is MNHEY, CDR2 SMNVEV, per germline (reference sequence). This CDR3 is CASSLKAGNYGYTF. In nucleotides, the CDR3 is TGTGCCAGCAGTTTAAAGGCGGGGAACTATGGCTACACCTTC.

DNA for the CDR3: TGTGCCAGCAGACCTCGGGGAGCCCTCGGAGATACGCAGTATTTT. Its protein product is CASRPRGALGDTQYF. The chain employs TRBV6-2 or TRBV6-3 and TRBJ2-3, with D tentatively TRBD2 (5 bases). V was cut by 6 bases and J by 5 bases, with 18 bases left in between. This CDR3 is built from 15 residues. Germline V gives CDR1 MNHEY, CDR2 SVGEGT.

The V call is TRBV13, the J call TRBJ2-7, with 11 bases fitting TRBD1. The CDR3 has 14 amino acids. CDR1 PRHDT and CDR2 FYEKMQ come from the germline V gene (reference sequence). Trimming removed 5 bases from V and 4 bases from J; junction bases left unmatched: 4. The CDR3 DNA reads TGTGCCAGCAGCCCTAGGGACAGGGGGTACGAGCAGTACTTC. This translates into CASSPRDRGYEQYF.

This clonotype was seen a handful of times. The V and J genes are TRBV27 and TRBJ1-6, with no clear D. Looked up from germline, CDR1 is MNHEY and CDR2 is SMNVEV (reference sequence). The ends were cut back, 2 bases at V and 0 bases at J, with 11 bases in the middle. There are 17 residues in the CDR3. Here the CDR3 reads CASSLVQPRSYNSPLHF. The CDR3 DNA reads as TGTGCCAGCAGTTTAGTGCAGCCCCGCTCCTATAATTCACCCCTCCACTTT.

This chain links TRBV7-3 with TRBJ2-1; 7 nucleotides align to TRBD2. Germline V gene data show CDR1 as SGHTA and CDR2 as FQGTGA. The V gene end was trimmed by 1 base and the J gene end by 3 bases; junction bases not matched to a gene: 3. The CDR3 length is 15 residues. This CDR3 reads CASSLIGTIYNEQFF. The CDR3, as DNA: TGTGCCAGCAGCTTAATTGGGACTATCTACAATGAGCAGTTCTTC.

In its sample, this clonotype was seen a few times. The gene calls are TRBV12-3 or TRBV12-4 and TRBJ2-2, with a weak D call TRBD2 (5 bases). The CDR3 contains 13 residues. The V and J ends lost 5 bases and 7 bases respectively, with 11 bases between them. The CDR3 DNA is TGTGCCAGCAGTCCTGCGGGTTTCGGGGAGCTGTTTTTT. Translation gives CASSPAGFGELFF.

This rearrangement joins TRBV7-6 to TRBJ2-7, with D unclear. Trimming took off 1 base at V and 1 base at J, with 8 bases between the two ends. The CDR3 is made up of 14 amino acids. The V gene's germline CDR1 is SGHVS and CDR2 FNYEAQ. The CDR3 region is CASSLETHSYEQYF. The DNA for the CDR3 is TGTGCCAGCAGCTTAGAAACCCATTCCTACGAGCAGTACTTC.

The chain combines TRBV11-2 with TRBJ1-1; D unresolved. Trimming removed 3 bases at V and 0 bases at J, with 11 bases between. This CDR3 has 15 amino acids. From germline, CDR1 is SGHAT and CDR2 FQNNGV. CDR3 DNA sequence: TGTGCCAGCAGCTTTACCGGGCTATTGAACACTGAAGCTTTCTTT. Translating gives CASSFTGLLNTEAFF.